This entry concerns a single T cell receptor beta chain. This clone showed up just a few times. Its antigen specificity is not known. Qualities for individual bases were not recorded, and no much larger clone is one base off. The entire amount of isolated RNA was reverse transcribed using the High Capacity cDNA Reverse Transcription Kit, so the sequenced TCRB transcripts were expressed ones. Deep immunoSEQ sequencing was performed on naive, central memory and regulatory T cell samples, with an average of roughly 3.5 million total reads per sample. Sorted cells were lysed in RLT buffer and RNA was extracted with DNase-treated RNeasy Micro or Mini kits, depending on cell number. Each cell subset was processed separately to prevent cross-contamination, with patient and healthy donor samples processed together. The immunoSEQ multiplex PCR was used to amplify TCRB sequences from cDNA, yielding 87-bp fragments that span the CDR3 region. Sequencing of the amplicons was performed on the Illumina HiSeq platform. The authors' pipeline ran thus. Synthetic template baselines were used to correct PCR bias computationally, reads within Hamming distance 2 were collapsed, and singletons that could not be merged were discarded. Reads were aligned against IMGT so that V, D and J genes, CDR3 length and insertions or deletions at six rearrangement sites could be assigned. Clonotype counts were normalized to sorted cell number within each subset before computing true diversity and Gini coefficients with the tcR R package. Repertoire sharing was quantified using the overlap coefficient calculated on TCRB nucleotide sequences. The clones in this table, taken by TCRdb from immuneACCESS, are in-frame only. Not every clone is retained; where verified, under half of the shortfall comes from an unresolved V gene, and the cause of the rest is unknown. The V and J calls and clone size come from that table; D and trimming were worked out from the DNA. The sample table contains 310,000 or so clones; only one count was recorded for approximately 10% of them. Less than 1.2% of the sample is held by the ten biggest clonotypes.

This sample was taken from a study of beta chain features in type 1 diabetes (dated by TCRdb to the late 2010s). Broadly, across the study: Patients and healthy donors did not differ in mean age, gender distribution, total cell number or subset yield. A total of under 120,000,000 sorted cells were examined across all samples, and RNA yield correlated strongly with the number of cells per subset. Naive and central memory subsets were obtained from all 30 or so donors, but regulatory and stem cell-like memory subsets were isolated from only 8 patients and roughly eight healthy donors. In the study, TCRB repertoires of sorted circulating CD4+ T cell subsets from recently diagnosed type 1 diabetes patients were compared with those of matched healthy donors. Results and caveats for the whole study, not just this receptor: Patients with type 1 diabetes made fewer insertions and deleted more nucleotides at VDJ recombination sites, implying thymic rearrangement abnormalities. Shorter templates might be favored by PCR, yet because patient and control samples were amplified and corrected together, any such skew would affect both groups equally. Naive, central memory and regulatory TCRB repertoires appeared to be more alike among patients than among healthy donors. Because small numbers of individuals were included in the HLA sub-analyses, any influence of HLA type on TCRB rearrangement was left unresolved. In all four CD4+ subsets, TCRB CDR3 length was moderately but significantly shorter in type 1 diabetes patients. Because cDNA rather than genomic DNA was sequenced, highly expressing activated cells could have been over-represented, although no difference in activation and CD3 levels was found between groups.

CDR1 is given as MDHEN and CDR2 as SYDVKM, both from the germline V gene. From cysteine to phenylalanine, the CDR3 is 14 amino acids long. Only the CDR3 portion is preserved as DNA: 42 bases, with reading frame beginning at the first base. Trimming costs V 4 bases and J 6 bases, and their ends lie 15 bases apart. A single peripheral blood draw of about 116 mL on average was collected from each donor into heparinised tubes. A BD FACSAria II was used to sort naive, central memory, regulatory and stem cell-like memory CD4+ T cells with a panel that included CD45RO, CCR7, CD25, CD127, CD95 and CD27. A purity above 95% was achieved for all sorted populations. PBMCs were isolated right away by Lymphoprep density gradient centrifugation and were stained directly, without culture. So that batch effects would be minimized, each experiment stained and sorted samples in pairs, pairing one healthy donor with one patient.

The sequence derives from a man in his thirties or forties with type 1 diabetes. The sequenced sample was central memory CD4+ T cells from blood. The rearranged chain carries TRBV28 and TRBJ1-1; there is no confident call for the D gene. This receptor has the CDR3 CASSSPGAGAEAFF. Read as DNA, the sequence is TGTGCCAGCAGTTCCCCGGGAGCCGGTGCTGAAGCTTTCTTT.